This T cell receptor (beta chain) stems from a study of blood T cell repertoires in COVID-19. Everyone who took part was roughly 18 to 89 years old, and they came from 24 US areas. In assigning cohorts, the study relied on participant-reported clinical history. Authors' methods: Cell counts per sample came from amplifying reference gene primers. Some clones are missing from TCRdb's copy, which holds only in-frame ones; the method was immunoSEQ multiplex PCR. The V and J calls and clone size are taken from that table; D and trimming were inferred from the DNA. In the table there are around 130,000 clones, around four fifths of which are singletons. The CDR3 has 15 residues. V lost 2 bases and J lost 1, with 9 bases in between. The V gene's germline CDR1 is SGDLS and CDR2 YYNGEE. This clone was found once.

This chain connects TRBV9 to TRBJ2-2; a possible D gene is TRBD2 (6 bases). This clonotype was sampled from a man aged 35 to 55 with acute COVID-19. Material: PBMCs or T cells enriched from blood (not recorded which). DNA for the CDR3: TGTGCCAGCAGCGTCGGTAGCGGGAACACCGGGGAGCTGTTTTTT. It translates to CASSVGSGNTGELFF. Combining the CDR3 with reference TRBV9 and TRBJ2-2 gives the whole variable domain DSGVTQTPKHLITATGQRVTLRCSPRSGDLSVYWYQQSLDQGLQFLIQYYNGEERAKGNILERFSAQQFPDLHSELNLSSLELGDSALYFCASSVGSGNTGELFFGEGSRLTVL.